Described below is a single T cell receptor beta chain sequence and its context. The source of the sample is a study of blood T cell repertoires in COVID-19. Study overall: There were acute and convalescent COVID-19 samples, and they came from the United States, Italy and Spain.

V lost 4 bases and J 3 bases, leaving 16 bases between the germline ends. Germline CDR1 reads SGHRS; CDR2 reads YFSETQ. This CDR3 has 15 amino acids. In terms of age and location, participants ranged from roughly 18 to 89 years and lived in about two dozen US areas. Exposed volunteers were people who met a COVID-19 case within 2 weeks before study entry. Original analysis: Quantification of nucleated cells was approximated via reference gene primer amplification. Data came from immunoSEQ multiplex PCR; TCRdb stores just in-frame clones and leaves some out. V and J calls and clone size are given by that table; D and trimming were obtained from the DNA. The top ten clones hold less than 5.5% of a sample with around 250,000 clones, approximately 78% of them seen once.

This chain joins TRBV5-1 and TRBJ2-5; tentative D call: TRBD2 (5 bases). The sample taken for sequencing was PBMCs or T cells enriched from blood (not recorded which). The receptor's source is a man in his forties who had been exposed to COVID-19. CDR3 sequence reads: CASSPPGGTEETQYF. As DNA, the CDR3 is TGCGCCAGCAGCCCCCCCGGAGGTACGGAAGAGACCCAGTACTTC.